This T cell receptor beta chain was found in a study of blood T cell repertoires in COVID-19. Study-wide context: Acute and convalescent COVID-19 samples came from the United States, Italy and Spain. T cells, B-cell-depleted T cells, or PBMCs provided the cDNA or gDNA that served as material.

How the authors handled the data: Estimated nucleated cell counts came from reference gene primer amplification. The repertoire was sequenced with immunoSEQ multiplex PCR; TCRdb's copy has only in-frame clones and lacks some. V, J and clone size are taken as reported in that table, and D and trimming were inferred from the DNA itself. Of about 240,000 clones listed, roughly 82% are singletons. Losses at the gene ends were 5 bases for V and 0 bases for J; bases not matched to a gene: 5. This CDR3 has 15 residues. From germline, CDR1 is SGHTA and CDR2 FQGNSA. The material sequenced was peripheral blood. The V gene is TRBV7-2, the J gene TRBJ1-1, with 8 bases fitting TRBD1. The sequence came from a woman aged 65 to 85 with acute or convalescent COVID-19. CDR3 sequence: CASSGQGVMNTEAFF. In nucleotides, the CDR3 is TGTGCCAGCAGCGGACAGGGTGTTATGAACACTGAAGCTTTCTTT.